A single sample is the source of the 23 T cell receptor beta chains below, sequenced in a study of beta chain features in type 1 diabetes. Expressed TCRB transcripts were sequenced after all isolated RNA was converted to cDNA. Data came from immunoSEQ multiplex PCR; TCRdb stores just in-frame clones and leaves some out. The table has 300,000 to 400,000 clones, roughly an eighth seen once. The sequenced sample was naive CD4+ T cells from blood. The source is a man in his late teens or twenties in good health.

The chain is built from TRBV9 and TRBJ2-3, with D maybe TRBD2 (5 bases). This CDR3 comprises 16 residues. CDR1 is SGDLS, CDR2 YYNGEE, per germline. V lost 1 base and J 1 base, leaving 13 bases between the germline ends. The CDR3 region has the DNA TGTGCCAGCAGCGTACTTACGGCGGGCGGCACAGATACGCAGTATTTT. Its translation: CASSVLTAGGTDTQYF.

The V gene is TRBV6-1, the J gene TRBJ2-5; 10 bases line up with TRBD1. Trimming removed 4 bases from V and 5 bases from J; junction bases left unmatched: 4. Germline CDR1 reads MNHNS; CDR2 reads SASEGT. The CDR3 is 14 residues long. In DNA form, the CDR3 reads TGTGCCAGCAGTGCAGACAGGGGGCCTGAGACCCAGTACTTC. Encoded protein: CASSADRGPETQYF.

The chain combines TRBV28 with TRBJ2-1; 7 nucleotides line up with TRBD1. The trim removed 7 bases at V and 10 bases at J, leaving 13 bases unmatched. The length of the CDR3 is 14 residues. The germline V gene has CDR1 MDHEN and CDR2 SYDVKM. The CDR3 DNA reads TGTGCCAGCATCAACCGGACGAGGGACAGCGAGCAGTTCTTC. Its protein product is CASINRTRDSEQFF.

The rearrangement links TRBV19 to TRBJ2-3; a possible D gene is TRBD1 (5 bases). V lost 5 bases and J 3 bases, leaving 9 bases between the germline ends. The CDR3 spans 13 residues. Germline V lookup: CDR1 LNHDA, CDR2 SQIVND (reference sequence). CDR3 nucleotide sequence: TGTGCCAGTAGTCAGGACAAGACAGATACGCAGTATTTT. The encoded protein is CASSQDKTDTQYF.

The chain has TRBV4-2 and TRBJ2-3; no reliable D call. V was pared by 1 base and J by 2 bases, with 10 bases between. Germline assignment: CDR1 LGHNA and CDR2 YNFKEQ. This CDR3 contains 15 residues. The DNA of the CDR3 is TGTGCCAGCAGCCAAGCCCCCCTAGTCACAGATACGCAGTATTTT. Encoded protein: CASSQAPLVTDTQYF.

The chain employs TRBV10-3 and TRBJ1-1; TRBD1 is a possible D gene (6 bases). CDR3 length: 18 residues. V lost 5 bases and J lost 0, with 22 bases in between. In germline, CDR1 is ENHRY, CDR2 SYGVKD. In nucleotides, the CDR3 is TGTGCCATCAGTCCAGGACAGAATGCGATACCTATGAACACTGAAGCTTTCTTT. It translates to CAISPGQNAIPMNTEAFF.

The CDR3 sequence is CASSTDRGVYNEQFF. The CDR3 DNA reads TGTGCCAGTAGTACCGACAGGGGGGTTTACAATGAGCAGTTCTTC. The V and J genes are TRBV19 and TRBJ2-1; 9 bases match TRBD1. From germline, CDR1 is LNHDA and CDR2 SQIVND (reference sequence). V lost 4 bases to trimming and J lost 4 bases; unmatched junction nucleotides: 5. The CDR3 spans 15 residues. The entire variable domain, with the rest obtained from reference TRBV19 and TRBJ2-1, is as follows: DGGITQSPKYLFRKEGQNVTLSCEQNLNHDAMYWYRQDPGQGLRLIYYSQIVNDFQKGDIAEGYSVSREKKESFPLTVTSAQKNPTAFYLCASSTDRGVYNEQFFGPGTRLTVL.

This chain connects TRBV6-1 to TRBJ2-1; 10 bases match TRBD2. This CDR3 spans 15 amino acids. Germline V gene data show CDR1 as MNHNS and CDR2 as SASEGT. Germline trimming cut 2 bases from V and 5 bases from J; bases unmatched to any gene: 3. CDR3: CASSERTSGNNEQFF. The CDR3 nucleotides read TGTGCCAGCAGTGAAAGGACTAGCGGAAACAATGAGCAGTTCTTC.

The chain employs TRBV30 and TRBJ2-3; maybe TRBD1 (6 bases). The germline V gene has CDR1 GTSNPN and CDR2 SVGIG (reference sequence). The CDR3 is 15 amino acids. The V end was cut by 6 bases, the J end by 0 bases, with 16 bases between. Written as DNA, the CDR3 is TGTGCCTGCCCGGGGACACCTCTAAGCACAGATACGCAGTATTTT. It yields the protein CACPGTPLSTDTQYF. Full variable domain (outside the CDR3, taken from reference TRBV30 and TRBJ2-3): SQTIHQWPATLVQPVGSPLSLECTVEGTSNPNLYWYRQAAGRGLQLLFYSVGIGQISSEVPQNLSASRPQDRQFILSSKKLLLSDSGFYLCACPGTPLSTDTQYFGPGTRLTVL.

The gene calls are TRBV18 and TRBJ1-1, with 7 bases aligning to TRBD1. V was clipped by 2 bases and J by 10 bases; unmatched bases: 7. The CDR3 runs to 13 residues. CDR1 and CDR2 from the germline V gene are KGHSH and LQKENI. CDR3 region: CASSPVTQGGAFF. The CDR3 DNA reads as TGTGCCAGCTCACCAGTGACCCAGGGGGGAGCTTTCTTT. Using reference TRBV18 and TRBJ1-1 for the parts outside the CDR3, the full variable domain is NAGVMQNPRHLVRRRGQEARLRCSPMKGHSHVYWYRQLPEEGLKFMVYLQKENIIDESGMPKERFSAEFPKEGPSILRIQQVVRGDSAAYFCASSPVTQGGAFFGQGTRLTVV.

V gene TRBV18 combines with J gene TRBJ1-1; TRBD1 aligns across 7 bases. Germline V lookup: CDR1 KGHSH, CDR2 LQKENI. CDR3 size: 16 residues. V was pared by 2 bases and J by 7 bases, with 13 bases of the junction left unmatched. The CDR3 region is CASSPELGGRQGEAFF. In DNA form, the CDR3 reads TGTGCCAGCTCACCAGAACTTGGGGGAAGACAGGGTGAAGCTTTCTTT.

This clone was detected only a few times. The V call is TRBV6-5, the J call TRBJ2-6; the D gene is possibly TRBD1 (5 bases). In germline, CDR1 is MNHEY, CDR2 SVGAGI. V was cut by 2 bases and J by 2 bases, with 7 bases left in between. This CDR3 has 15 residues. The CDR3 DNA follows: TGTGCCAGCAGTTACGACAGTGCTGGGGCCAACGTCCTGACTTTC. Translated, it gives CASSYDSAGANVLTF.

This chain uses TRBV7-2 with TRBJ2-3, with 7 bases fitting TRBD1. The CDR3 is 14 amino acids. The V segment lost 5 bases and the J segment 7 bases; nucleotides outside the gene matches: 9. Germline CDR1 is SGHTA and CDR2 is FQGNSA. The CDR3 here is CASSSGQVSYTQYF. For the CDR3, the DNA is TGTGCCAGCAGCAGTGGACAGGTTTCTTATACGCAGTATTTT.

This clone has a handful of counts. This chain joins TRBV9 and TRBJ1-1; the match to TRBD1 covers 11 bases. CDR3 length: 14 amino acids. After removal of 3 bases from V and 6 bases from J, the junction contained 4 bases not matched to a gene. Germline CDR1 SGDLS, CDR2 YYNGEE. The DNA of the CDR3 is TGTGCCAGCAGCGCCGGACAGGGGGCCCCTGAAGCTTTCTTT. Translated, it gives CASSAGQGAPEAFF. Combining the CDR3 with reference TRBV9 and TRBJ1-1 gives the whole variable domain DSGVTQTPKHLITATGQRVTLRCSPRSGDLSVYWYQQSLDQGLQFLIQYYNGEERAKGNILERFSAQQFPDLHSELNLSSLELGDSALYFCASSAGQGAPEAFFGQGTRLTVV.

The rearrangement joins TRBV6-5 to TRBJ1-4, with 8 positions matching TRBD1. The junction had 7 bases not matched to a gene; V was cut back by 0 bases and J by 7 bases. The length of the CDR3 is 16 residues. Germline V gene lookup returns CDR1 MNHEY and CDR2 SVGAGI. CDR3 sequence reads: CASSYSWTGQGEKLFF. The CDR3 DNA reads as TGTGCCAGCAGTTACTCTTGGACAGGGCAAGGTGAAAAACTGTTTTTT.

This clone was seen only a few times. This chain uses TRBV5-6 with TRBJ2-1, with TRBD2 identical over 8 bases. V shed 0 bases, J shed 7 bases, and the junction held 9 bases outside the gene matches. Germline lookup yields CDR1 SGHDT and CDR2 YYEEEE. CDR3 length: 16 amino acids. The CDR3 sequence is CASSLASSGSGNEQFF. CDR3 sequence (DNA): TGTGCCAGCAGCTTGGCCTCAAGCGGGAGTGGGAATGAGCAGTTCTTC. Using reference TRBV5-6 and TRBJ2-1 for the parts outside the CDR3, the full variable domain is DAGVTQSPTHLIKTRGQQVTLRCSPKSGHDTVSWYQQALGQGPQFIFQYYEEEERQRGNFPDRFSGHQFPNYSSELNVNALLLGDSALYLCASSLASSGSGNEQFFGPGTRLTVL.

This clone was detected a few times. The CDR3 DNA follows: TGTGCCAGCAGTGTTAACAGGGTTAGCACTGAAGCTTTCTTT. As protein: CASSVNRVSTEAFF. The chain combines TRBV6-1 with TRBJ1-1, with D tentatively TRBD1 (6 bases). The germline V gene has CDR1 MNHNS and CDR2 SASEGT. V was shortened by 4 bases and J by 4 bases, with 13 bases between the two germline ends. The CDR3 covers 14 residues.

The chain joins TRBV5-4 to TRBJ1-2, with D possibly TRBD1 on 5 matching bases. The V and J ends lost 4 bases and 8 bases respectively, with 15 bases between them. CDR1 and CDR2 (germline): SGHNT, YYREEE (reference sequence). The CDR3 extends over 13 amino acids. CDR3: CASSILAGRGYTF. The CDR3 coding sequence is TGTGCCAGCAGCATCCTCGCAGGGCGCGGCTACACCTTC.

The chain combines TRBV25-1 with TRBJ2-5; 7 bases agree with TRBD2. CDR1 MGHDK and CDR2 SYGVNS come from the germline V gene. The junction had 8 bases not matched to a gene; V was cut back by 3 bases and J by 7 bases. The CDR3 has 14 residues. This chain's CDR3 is CASSDAGRGLTQYF. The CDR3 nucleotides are TGTGCCAGCAGTGACGCGGGGAGGGGTTTGACCCAGTACTTC.

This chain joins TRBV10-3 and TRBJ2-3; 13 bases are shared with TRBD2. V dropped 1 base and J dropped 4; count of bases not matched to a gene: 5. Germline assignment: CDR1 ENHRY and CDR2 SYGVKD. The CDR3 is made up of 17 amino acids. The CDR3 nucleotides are TGTGCCATCAGTGAGTACCGACTAGCGGGGGGACCAGATACGCAGTATTTT. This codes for CAISEYRLAGGPDTQYF.

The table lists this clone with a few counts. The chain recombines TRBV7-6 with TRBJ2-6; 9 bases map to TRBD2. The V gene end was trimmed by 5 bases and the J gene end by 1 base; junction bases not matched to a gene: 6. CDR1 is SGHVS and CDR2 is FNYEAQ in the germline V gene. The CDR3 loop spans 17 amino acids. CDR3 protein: CASSPTSGGSGANVLTF. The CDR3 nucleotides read TGTGCCAGCAGCCCGACTAGCGGAGGGTCTGGGGCCAACGTCCTGACTTTC.

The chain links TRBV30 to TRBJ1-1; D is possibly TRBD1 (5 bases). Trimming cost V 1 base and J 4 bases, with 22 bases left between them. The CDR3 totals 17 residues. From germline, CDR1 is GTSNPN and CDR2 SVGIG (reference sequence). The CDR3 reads CAWSGGWRQRLGTEAFF. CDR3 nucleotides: TGTGCCTGGAGTGGAGGTTGGAGACAGCGACTTGGCACTGAAGCTTTCTTT.

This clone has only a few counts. The CDR3 DNA sequence: TGTGCCAGGGGACACCGCTCTTGTAACCCCTACGAGCAGTACTTC. As protein: CARGHRSCNPYEQYF. The chain employs TRBV27 and TRBJ2-7; tentatively, D is TRBD1 (6 bases). Trimming shortened V by 9 bases and J by 2 bases, and 20 bases separated the two germline ends. The CDR3 loop spans 15 amino acids. The germline gives CDR1 MNHEY, CDR2 SMNVEV (reference sequence).